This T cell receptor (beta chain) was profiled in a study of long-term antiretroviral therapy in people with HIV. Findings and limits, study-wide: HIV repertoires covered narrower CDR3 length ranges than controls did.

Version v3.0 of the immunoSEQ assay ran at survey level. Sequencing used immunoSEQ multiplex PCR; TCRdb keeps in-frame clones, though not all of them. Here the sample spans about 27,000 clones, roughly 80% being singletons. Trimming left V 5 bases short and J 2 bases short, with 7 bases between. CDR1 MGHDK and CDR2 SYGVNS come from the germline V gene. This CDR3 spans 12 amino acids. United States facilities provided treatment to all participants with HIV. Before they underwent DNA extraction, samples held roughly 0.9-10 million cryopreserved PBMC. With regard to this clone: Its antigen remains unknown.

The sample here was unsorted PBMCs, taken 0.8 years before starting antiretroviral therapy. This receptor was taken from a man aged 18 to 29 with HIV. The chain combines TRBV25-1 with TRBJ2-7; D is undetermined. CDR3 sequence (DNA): TGTGCCAGCAGTTCCGGAACCTACGAGCAGTACTTC. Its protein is CASSSGTYEQYF.